The present T cell receptor (beta chain) was sequenced within a study of T cells in Graves' hyperthyroidism and ophthalmopathy. Researchers amplified the TCR beta CDR3 regions from RNA transcripts. When the TCR CDR3 underwent first-round RT-PCR, the HTBI primer set was used. TCRdb reprocessed the multiplex PCR reads with MiXCR, giving one entry per CDR3 protein. Of about 540,000 distinct CDR3 sequences listed, around 45% are singletons. Germline V CDR1 and CDR2: ENHRY, SYGVKD. The CDR3 extends over 13 amino acids. About this clonotype itself: Compared with germline, one end of the junction differs, possibly owing to a read error.

The hyperthyroidism was newly diagnosed and had lasted under 2 months; the patients were aged 18 to 65. The study left out patients who had uncontrolled infection, other autoimmune disease, pregnancy or lactation. The chain couples TRBV10-3 to TRBJ1-2; D call uncertain. This TCR was sampled from a young woman with Graves' hyperthyroidism. The sample was peripheral blood or thyroid tissue (not recorded which). For the CDR3, the DNA is TGTGCCATCAGTGGGTCAGCAAACTATGGCCACACCTTC. Translated: CAISGSANYGHTF.